The 12 T cell receptor beta chains below were found in one sample sequenced in a study of Ad26.COV2.S vaccination and SARS-CoV-2 variants. The assay was immunoSEQ multiplex PCR, and TCRdb's table has in-frame clones only and misses some. The sample lists around 370,000 clones, 90% to 95% seen once, with about 3.9% in the top ten. The material was peripheral blood, obtained after recovery from COVID-19. These TCRs come from a human donor who had recovered from COVID-19.

The chain carries TRBV19 and TRBJ1-1; 9 nucleotides line up with TRBD1. The CDR3 extends over 15 amino acids. The junction had 8 bases not matched to a gene; V was cut back by 5 bases and J by 4 bases. CDR1 and CDR2 (germline): LNHDA, SQIVND (reference sequence). The CDR3 spells CASSSTGGWATEAFF. The CDR3 DNA is TGTGCCAGTAGTTCCACAGGGGGCTGGGCCACTGAAGCTTTCTTT.

The chain carries TRBV19 and TRBJ1-5; D is ambiguous. The V end lost 6 bases, the J end lost 0 bases, and 9 bases lay between the germline ends. Per the germline V gene, CDR1 is LNHDA and CDR2 is SQIVND (reference sequence). The CDR3 is 14 residues long. The CDR3 here is CASSQEDSNQPQHF. DNA of the CDR3: TGTGCCAGTAGCCAAGAAGATAGCAATCAGCCCCAGCATTTT.

J is TRBJ2-7 and V is TRBV15; D is undetermined. The CDR3 runs 14 residues. Germline CDR1 LNHNV, CDR2 YYDKDF (reference sequence). V was trimmed by 3 bases and J by 9 bases, leaving 18 bases between them. Here the CDR3 DNA reads TGTGCCACCAGCAGGGACCGGGCGCCCGCAGGGCAGTACTTC. Protein product: CATSRDRAPAGQYF.

The sample holds a few counts of this clone. The chain joins TRBV25-1 to TRBJ1-3; D gene uncertain. Germline CDR1 reads MGHDK; CDR2 reads SYGVNS. The CDR3 extends over 17 amino acids. V dropped 4 bases and J dropped 2 bases, with 18 bases sitting between them. CDR3 sequence: CASSARSTAWTGNTIYF. The CDR3, as DNA: TGTGCCAGCAGTGCCCGATCAACAGCTTGGACTGGAAACACCATATATTTT.

This clone has just one count. V is TRBV10-1 and J is TRBJ1-2; D unclear. CDR1 and CDR2 (germline): WNHNN, SYGVQD (reference sequence). The length of the CDR3 is 13 residues. V gave up 2 bases and J gave up 4 bases, with 8 bases separating them. CDR3 nucleotides: TGCGCCAGCAGTGAGGAACTAATCTATGGCTACACCTTC. This encodes CASSEELIYGYTF.

The rearrangement uses TRBV3-1 (or the pseudogene TRBV3-2) and TRBJ1-2, with a tentative D call TRBD1 (6 bases). The CDR3 covers 14 residues. Trimming left V 2 bases short and J 4 bases short, with 11 bases between. Germline V CDR1 and CDR2: LGHDT, YNNKEL (reference sequence). The CDR3 protein is CASSQNRELYGYTF. The CDR3 bases are TGTGCCAGCAGCCAAAACAGGGAACTCTATGGCTACACCTTC.

This chain connects TRBV19 to TRBJ1-2; 11 bases are shared with TRBD1. This CDR3 has 14 residues. Germline values: CDR1 LNHDA, CDR2 SQIVND (reference sequence). Trimming took 2 bases from V and 8 from J; bases not matched to a gene: 4. The CDR3 bases are TGTGCCAGTAGTATACTCGGGACAGGGGGAGGCTACACCTTC. It translates to CASSILGTGGGYTF.

The chain couples TRBV9 to TRBJ2-1, with D perhaps matching TRBD2 (6 bases). Germline loops: CDR1 SGDLS, CDR2 YYNGEE. V lost 3 bases and J 6 bases, leaving 16 bases between the germline ends. The CDR3 runs 15 residues. CDR3 nucleotides: TGTGCCAGCAGCGGAGGGACTTGGGGCTTCAATGAGCAGTTCTTC. Its translation is CASSGGTWGFNEQFF.

This clone was observed a single time. The chain is built from TRBV11-2 and TRBJ2-2, with 9 bases lining up with TRBD2. Per germline, CDR1 SGHAT and CDR2 FQNNGV. Germline trimming cut 5 bases from V and 0 bases from J; bases unmatched to any gene: 10. This CDR3 contains 18 residues. The CDR3 coding sequence is TGTGCCAGCAGCCGGAAGAGCGGGGGGTTCGCGAACACCGGGGAGCTGTTTTTT. Its protein is CASSRKSGGFANTGELFF.

The rearrangement uses TRBV2 and TRBJ1-1; D unclear. Germline CDR1 and CDR2: SNHLY and FYNNEI. Trimming removed 10 bases at V and 1 base at J, with 7 bases between. The CDR3 contains 11 residues. CDR3 region: CATGRNTEAFF. The CDR3 DNA follows: TGTGCCACTGGACGGAACACTGAAGCTTTCTTT.

This chain uses TRBV10-3 with TRBJ2-5, with D perhaps TRBD2 (5 bases). CDR1 and CDR2 (germline): ENHRY, SYGVKD. This CDR3 has 13 amino acids. V lost 7 bases and J 5 bases, leaving 14 bases between the germline ends. CDR3 sequence reads: CAINRESWETQYF. The CDR3 DNA sequence: TGTGCCATCAACCGGGAATCGTGGGAGACCCAGTACTTC.

The rearrangement uses TRBV2 and TRBJ2-1, with TRBD1 matching over 10 bases. This CDR3 is built from 13 residues. CDR1 is SNHLY, CDR2 FYNNEI, per germline. V shed 6 bases, J shed 9 bases, and the junction held 5 bases outside the gene matches. The CDR3 here is CASRGQGRSEQFF. CDR3 DNA sequence: TGTGCCAGCAGGGGACAGGGGAGGAGTGAGCAGTTCTTC.